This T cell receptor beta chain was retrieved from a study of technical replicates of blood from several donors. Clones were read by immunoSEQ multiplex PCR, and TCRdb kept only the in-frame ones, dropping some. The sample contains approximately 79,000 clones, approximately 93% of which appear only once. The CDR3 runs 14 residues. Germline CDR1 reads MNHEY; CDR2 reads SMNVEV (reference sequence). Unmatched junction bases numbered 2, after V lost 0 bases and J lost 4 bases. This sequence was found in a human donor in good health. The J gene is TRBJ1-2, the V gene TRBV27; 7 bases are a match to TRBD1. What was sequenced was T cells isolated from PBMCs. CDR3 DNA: TGTGCCAGCAGTTTATCGGCAGGGGGCTATGGCTACACCTTC. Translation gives CASSLSAGGYGYTF.